The rows below give T cell receptor beta chains drawn from one sample of a study of blood T cell repertoires in COVID-19. The assay was immunoSEQ multiplex PCR, and TCRdb's table has in-frame clones only and misses some. Here the sample spans 250,000 or so clones, 80% to 90% being singletons. Sequencing was carried out using peripheral blood. These receptors all come from a man younger than 40 with COVID-19, enrolled during active disease. CDR3s include the opening cysteine and the closing phenylalanine or tryptophan. The order of the fields is V gene, D gene, clone size, CDR3 length, J gene, CDR3 DNA, CDR3 protein. A D gene is named only where the DNA matches it firmly. Size values are once, few and many counts, or a class for expanded clones, and some rows have none.

TRBV27	NA	NA	16	TRBJ1-1	TGTGCCAGCAGTTTTATCATGAACGGGGTCGGAACGGAAGCTTTCTTT	CASSFIMNGVGTEAFF
TRBV7-2	TRBD1	once	19	TRBJ2-7	TGTGCCAGCAGCTTAGGAGGGACAGGGAAAAGTTCGAGGTCCTACGAGCAGTACTTC	CASSLGGTGKSSRSYEQYF
TRBV5-1	NA	NA	14	TRBJ2-2	TGCGCCAGCAGTCAACAGATCAACACCGGGGAGCTGTTTTTT	CASSQQINTGELFF
TRBV3-1/TRBV3-2	NA	NA	13	TRBJ1-1	TGTGCCAGCAGTCGAGGTTGGAACACTGAAGCTTTCTTT	CASSRGWNTEAFF
TRBV3-1/TRBV3-2	NA	once	18	TRBJ2-3	TGTGCCAGCAGCCAAGTCTTAGAGGGCCCACTTAACACAGATACGCAGTATTTT	CASSQVLEGPLNTDTQYF
TRBV19	TRBD1	few	14	TRBJ1-1	TGTGCCAGTAGTATACAGGGGGCCGTCGCTGAAGCTTTCTTT	CASSIQGAVAEAFF
TRBV20-1	TRBD1	NA	11	TRBJ2-3	TGCAGTGCCCAGACAGGGGATACGCAGTATTTT	CSAQTGDTQYF
TRBV29-1	TRBD1	NA	11	TRBJ2-1	TGCAGCTTGAACCGACAGGGTAAGAAGTTCTTC	CSLNRQGKKFF
TRBV18	TRBD2	NA	12	TRBJ2-7	TGTGCTACCCGCCGGGGGGGCGACGAGCAGTACTTC	CATRRGGDEQYF
TRBV2	TRBD2	NA	14	TRBJ2-3	TGTGCCCGTACTAGCGGAGCGGAACCGGATACGCAGTATTTT	CARTSGAEPDTQYF
TRBV30	NA	NA	13	TRBJ1-4	TGTGCCTGTTACCCCCGAGGGCGCGAAAAACTGTTTTTT	CACYPRGREKLFF
TRBV27	TRBD1	NA	12	TRBJ2-3	TGTGCCAGCAGTTCGGACAGGGGGACGCAGTATTTT	CASSSDRGTQYF
TRBV4-1	TRBD2	NA	18	TRBJ2-2	TGCGCCAGCAGCCAAGGACTAGCGGGAGGGCCGCGGACCGGGGAGCTGTTTTTT	CASSQGLAGGPRTGELFF